Following are 6 T cell receptor beta chains from one sample sequenced in a study of cytomegalovirus exposure and HLA in healthy donors. Primers for the PCR totalled 60 Vbeta and 13 Jbeta. Method: immunoSEQ multiplex PCR; TCRdb's copy keeps in-frame clones and lacks some. The sample lists 100,000 to 120,000 clones, around 15% occurring once. The sample taken for sequencing was PBMCs. All receptors come from a female donor in good health and CMV-seronegative.

The CDR3 loop reads CASRFGQGSTEAFF. DNA of the CDR3: TGTGCCAGCAGGTTCGGACAGGGTAGCACTGAAGCTTTCTTT. The chain employs TRBV5-6 and TRBJ1-1, with 8 bases lining up with TRBD1. The V gene's germline CDR1 is SGHDT and CDR2 YYEEEE. This CDR3 spans 14 amino acids. V shed 5 bases and J 4 bases; nucleotides not matched to a gene: 7. The full variable domain, its missing parts supplied by reference TRBV5-6 and TRBJ1-1, is DAGVTQSPTHLIKTRGQQVTLRCSPKSGHDTVSWYQQALGQGPQFIFQYYEEEERQRGNFPDRFSGHQFPNYSSELNVNALLLGDSALYLCASRFGQGSTEAFFGQGTRLTVV.

The chain carries TRBV14 and TRBJ2-6; D is unresolved. Trimming took 0 bases from V and 1 from J, leaving 10 bases between them. The CDR3 runs 17 residues. Germline lookup yields CDR1 SGHDN and CDR2 FVKESK. In nucleotides, the CDR3 is TGTGCCAGCAGCCAAGATGGGCCCGGTTCTGGGGCCAACGTCCTGACTTTC. Residues: CASSQDGPGSGANVLTF.

The CDR3 nucleotides read TGTGCCAGCAGACCCCAGGGACAGGGGCGGCCCCATGGCTACACCTTC. The encoded protein is CASRPQGQGRPHGYTF. The chain employs TRBV5-4 and TRBJ1-2; TRBD1 agrees at 10 bases. The CDR3 totals 16 residues. Germline V CDR1 and CDR2: SGHNT, YYREEE (reference sequence). V was pared by 5 bases and J by 6 bases, with 13 bases of the junction left unmatched.

This clone was counted only a few times. V usage is TRBV6-1 and J usage is TRBJ1-3; D is uncertain. The V and J ends lost 4 bases and 2 bases respectively, with 6 bases between them. This CDR3 is built from 13 residues. Germline V lookup: CDR1 MNHNS, CDR2 SASEGT. DNA of the CDR3: TGTGCCAGCAGTGTGGGCCCTGGAAACACCATATATTTT. Amino acid sequence: CASSVGPGNTIYF.

The J gene is TRBJ1-3, the V gene TRBV6-5; D possibly corresponds to TRBD1 (5 bases). CDR1 is MNHEY and CDR2 is SVGAGI in the germline V gene. Trimming took 0 bases from V and 0 from J, leaving 6 bases between them. The CDR3 is 15 amino acids. The CDR3 sequence is CASSYSQGSGNTIYF. In DNA form, the CDR3 reads TGTGCCAGCAGTTACTCCCAGGGCTCTGGAAACACCATATATTTT.

This clone was counted a few times. This CDR3 is also generated by other DNA sequences in the sample. The genes are TRBV19 and TRBJ1-5, with D possibly TRBD1 on 6 matching bases. Germline assignment: CDR1 LNHDA and CDR2 SQIVND (reference sequence). V was trimmed by 1 base and J by 7 bases, leaving 11 bases between them. CDR3 length equals 14 residues. CDR3 residues: CASSIGGGDQPQHF. Written as DNA, the CDR3 is TGTGCCAGTAGTATAGGAGGGGGTGACCAGCCCCAGCATTTT. Together with reference TRBV19 and TRBJ1-5, the CDR3 gives the full variable domain: DGGITQSPKYLFRKEGQNVTLSCEQNLNHDAMYWYRQDPGQGLRLIYYSQIVNDFQKGDIAEGYSVSREKKESFPLTVTSAQKNPTAFYLCASSIGGGDQPQHFGDGTRLSIL.